These 27 T cell receptor beta chains came from one sample sequenced in a study of T cells after yellow fever vaccination. Each CDR3 protein gets one entry after TCRdb re-called the 5' RACE reads with MiXCR. The sample shows about 85,000 distinct CDR3 sequences, 10% to 15% of them seen only once. The sequences come from CD8+ T cells not binding an NS4B(214-222) dextramer, sorted from PBMCs, collected around 3 weeks after the first yellow fever vaccination. The receptors derive from a man aged 18 to 29 who received the YFV17D yellow fever vaccine.

The table lists this clonotype with many counts. The rearrangement links TRBV12-3 or TRBV12-4 to TRBJ1-1, with a possible D match to TRBD1 (5 bases). The V and J ends lost 5 bases and 1 base respectively, with 8 bases between them. The CDR3 is made up of 13 amino acids. This CDR3 reads CASSAGPNTEAFF. CDR3 in DNA: TGTGCCAGCAGTGCGGGACCGAACACTGAAGCTTTCTTT.

V is TRBV7-2 and J is TRBJ2-5, with D perhaps matching TRBD1 or TRBD2 (6 bases each). This CDR3 spans 15 amino acids. Germline V gene data show CDR1 as SGHTA and CDR2 as FQGNSA. Trimming stripped 2 bases from V and 4 bases from J, with 14 bases between. The CDR3 DNA sequence: TGTGCCAGCAGCTTATCCCAGGGGCGGGGAGAGACCCAGTACTTC. As protein: CASSLSQGRGETQYF.

The CDR3 spells CASSRGLAGGGQEQFF. The DNA of the CDR3 is TGTGCCAGCAGTAGAGGACTAGCGGGGGGAGGGCAGGAGCAGTTCTTC. V usage is TRBV12-3 or TRBV12-4 and J usage is TRBJ2-1; the match to TRBD2 covers 14 bases. This CDR3 region has 16 residues. V was pared by 5 bases and J by 10 bases, with 10 bases of the junction left unmatched.

The V and J genes are TRBV27 and TRBJ2-1, with TRBD2 matching 11 bases. The CDR3 is 16 amino acids. Trimming removed 6 bases from V and 5 bases from J; junction bases left unmatched: 9. Germline V gene lookup returns CDR1 MNHEY and CDR2 SMNVEV (reference sequence). This chain's CDR3 is CASRPASGGTNNEQFF. CDR3 in DNA: TGTGCCAGCAGACCCGCTAGCGGGGGGACCAACAATGAGCAGTTCTTC.

The chain employs TRBV12-3 or TRBV12-4 and TRBJ2-5; unclear D gene. Trimming took 4 bases from V and 1 from J, leaving 7 bases between them. The CDR3 has 13 amino acids. The CDR3, as DNA: TGTGCCAGCAGTTCCCCCAGCCAAGAGACCCAGTACTTC. Its translation is CASSSPSQETQYF.

The rearrangement uses TRBV7-6 and TRBJ2-2; D remains ambiguous. Germline CDR1 SGHVS, CDR2 FNYEAQ. Between the trimmed V and J ends, which lost 5 bases and 2 bases, there was a span of 12 bases. The CDR3 has 15 amino acids. CDR3 DNA sequence: TGTGCCAGCAGCCCCATAGACACCAACACCGGGGAGCTGTTTTTT. Protein sequence: CASSPIDTNTGELFF.

The chain is built from TRBV25-1 and TRBJ2-7, with D hard to call. Germline lookup yields CDR1 MGHDK and CDR2 SYGVNS. The CDR3 loop spans 11 amino acids. The ends were cut back, 8 bases at V and 2 bases at J, with 7 bases in the middle. CDR3 amino acids: CASGNTYEQYV. CDR3 nucleotides: TGTGCCAGCGGGAACACCTACGAGCAGTACGTC.

The sample holds a few counts of this clonotype. The V call is TRBV5-4, the J call TRBJ2-5; 9 positions match TRBD1. V lost 4 bases, J lost 5 bases, and 12 bases stayed unmatched. The germline V gene has CDR1 SGHNT and CDR2 YYREEE (reference sequence). The CDR3 extends over 16 amino acids. The CDR3 loop is CASSPTGTGSEETQYF. Written as DNA, the CDR3 is TGTGCCAGCAGCCCGACCGGGACAGGGTCCGAGGAGACCCAGTACTTC.

V and J are TRBV12-3 or TRBV12-4 and TRBJ2-5, with 7 positions matching TRBD1. This CDR3 spans 13 amino acids. With V trimmed by 7 bases and J by 6 bases, 8 bases remained unmatched. Here the CDR3 DNA reads TGTGCCAGCACCCCTGACAGGGACCAGACCCAGTACTTC. Protein: CASTPDRDQTQYF.

V gene TRBV27 combines with J gene TRBJ2-7, with D hard to call. Trimming pared 0 bases from V and 4 bases from J, leaving 7 bases between. In germline, CDR1 is MNHEY, CDR2 SMNVEV (reference sequence). This CDR3 contains 13 residues. The CDR3 DNA is TGTGCCAGCAGTTTATCCTACGGTTACGAGCAGTACTTC. The encoded protein is CASSLSYGYEQYF.

The chain employs TRBV11-2 and TRBJ2-1; the D gene is possibly TRBD2 (5 bases). This CDR3 has 17 amino acids. Trimming pared 5 bases from V and 0 bases from J, leaving 17 bases between. CDR1 and CDR2 from the germline V gene are SGHAT and FQNNGV. As DNA, the CDR3 is TGTGCCAGCAGCCCTCTGCGGGCCGAAGTCTCCTACAATGAGCAGTTCTTC. Translation: CASSPLRAEVSYNEQFF.

In this sample, this clonotype turned up a few times. The genes are TRBV4-1 and TRBJ1-5; the match to TRBD1 covers 9 bases. The CDR3 consists of 15 residues. The germline V gene has CDR1 MGHRA and CDR2 YSYEKL. J gave up 6 bases and V 1 base, and 4 bases lay outside the gene matches. DNA for the CDR3: TGCGCCAGCAGCCAAGGGGACAGGGCTCCTCAGCCCCAGCATTTT. Its translation is CASSQGDRAPQPQHF.

CDR3: CSARDHGRTSYEQYF. For the CDR3, the DNA is TGCAGTGCTAGAGATCACGGCAGGACCTCCTACGAGCAGTACTTC. V is TRBV20-1 and J is TRBJ2-7; no clear D gene. The CDR3 runs to 15 residues. The germline V gene has CDR1 DFQATT and CDR2 SNEGSKA (reference sequence). Between the trimmed V and J ends, which lost 0 bases and 0 bases, there was a span of 12 bases.

This clonotype was detected once. The rearrangement uses TRBV29-1 and TRBJ1-2; the match to TRBD1 covers 10 bases. This CDR3 has 12 amino acids. J gave up 3 bases and V 6 bases, and 1 base lay outside the gene matches. Germline V lookup: CDR1 SQVTM, CDR2 ANQGSEA. CDR3 in amino acids: CSVGQGDYGYTF. The CDR3 DNA sequence: TGCAGCGTCGGACAGGGGGACTATGGCTACACCTTC.

The chain couples TRBV7-9 to TRBJ1-1; no definite D call. Per germline, CDR1 SEHNR and CDR2 FQNEAQ (reference sequence). V shed 8 bases and J shed 5 bases, with 18 bases lying between them. The CDR3 runs to 14 residues. Here the CDR3 reads CASVGAKSGTEAFF. The CDR3 region has the DNA TGTGCCAGCGTCGGAGCGAAATCGGGTACTGAAGCTTTCTTT.

This clonotype was counted at least ten times. The V call is TRBV6-4, the J call TRBJ2-1; TRBD2 aligns across 7 bases. This CDR3 contains 16 residues. Germline loops: CDR1 MRHNA, CDR2 SNTAGT. V gave up 0 bases and J gave up 5 bases; unmatched junction bases: 7. The CDR3 here is CASSDSAGGGNNEQFF. CDR3 sequence (DNA): TGTGCCAGCAGTGACTCCGCTGGCGGGGGAAACAATGAGCAGTTCTTC.

The chain is built from TRBV7-9 and TRBJ2-7; D call uncertain. Germline CDR1 SEHNR, CDR2 FQNEAQ (reference sequence). Trimming took off 3 bases at V and 1 base at J, with 7 bases between the two ends. The CDR3 length is 13 residues. The CDR3 DNA reads as TGTGCCAGCAGCTTTCCCAGTTCCTACGAGCAGTACTTC. This encodes CASSFPSSYEQYF.

The chain uses TRBV6-5 and TRBJ2-3; 10 nucleotides line up with TRBD2. CDR1 is MNHEY and CDR2 is SVGAGI in the germline V gene. CDR3 length equals 16 residues. The trim removed 2 bases at V and 7 bases at J, leaving 9 bases unmatched. CDR3 loop: CASSYRAGGFHYTQYF. The CDR3 nucleotides are TGTGCCAGCAGTTACCGAGCGGGGGGGTTCCATTATACGCAGTATTTT.

This chain joins TRBV5-1 and TRBJ2-7; D gene ambiguous. CDR3 length: 11 residues. From germline, CDR1 is SGHRS and CDR2 YFSETQ. V lost 4 bases to trimming and J lost 7 bases, with 9 bases between them. The CDR3 DNA reads TGCGCCAGCAGCATGCCTGGGGAGCAGTACTTC. This gives the protein CASSMPGEQYF.

The rearrangement links TRBV19 to TRBJ2-7; no clear D gene. Trimming removed 4 bases from V and 7 bases from J, with 8 bases in between. The germline V gene has CDR1 LNHDA and CDR2 SQIVND (reference sequence). CDR3 length equals 11 residues. The CDR3 spells CASSKGREQYF. The CDR3 bases are TGTGCCAGTAGTAAAGGCAGAGAGCAGTACTTC.

This rearrangement joins TRBV2 to TRBJ2-5; 9 positions agree with TRBD1. V lost 5 bases and J lost 5; bases outside the gene matches: 3. The CDR3 is 13 amino acids. The germline V gene has CDR1 SNHLY and CDR2 FYNNEI. CDR3 amino acids: CASSTGGDETQYF. CDR3 DNA sequence: TGTGCCAGCAGTACAGGGGGCGATGAGACCCAGTACTTC.

V usage is TRBV7-8 and J usage is TRBJ2-1; 10 bases are shared with TRBD2. The CDR3 consists of 15 residues. The germline V gene has CDR1 SGHVS and CDR2 FQNEAQ. The V segment lost 4 bases and the J segment 4 bases; nucleotides outside the gene matches: 4. The CDR3 protein is CASSSGLAVYNEQFF. In DNA form, the CDR3 reads TGTGCCAGCAGCTCCGGACTAGCGGTATACAATGAGCAGTTCTTC.

Many counts were recorded for this clonotype. The rearrangement uses TRBV7-9 and TRBJ2-5; 8 positions agree with TRBD2. This CDR3 spans 13 amino acids. The V gene's germline CDR1 is SEHNR and CDR2 FQNEAQ (reference sequence). The V gene end was trimmed by 4 bases and the J gene end by 7 bases; junction bases not matched to a gene: 5. The CDR3 loop reads CASSSGLEGTQYF. For the CDR3, the DNA is TGTGCCAGCAGCTCGGGACTAGAAGGGACCCAGTACTTC.

In this sample, this clonotype turned up a few times. The chain links TRBV18 to TRBJ2-3; 9 bases are shared with TRBD1. Germline CDR1 is KGHSH and CDR2 is LQKENI. There are 15 residues in the CDR3. V shed 6 bases and J 2 bases; nucleotides not matched to a gene: 6. In nucleotides, the CDR3 is TGTGCCAGCTCTCCAGACAGGGGGTACACAGATACGCAGTATTTT. It is translated as CASSPDRGYTDTQYF. The entire variable domain, with the rest obtained from reference TRBV18 and TRBJ2-3, is as follows: NAGVMQNPRHLVRRRGQEARLRCSPMKGHSHVYWYRQLPEEGLKFMVYLQKENIIDESGMPKERFSAEFPKEGPSILRIQQVVRGDSAAYFCASSPDRGYTDTQYFGPGTRLTVL.

This clonotype showed up just a few times. The rearrangement uses TRBV6-1 and TRBJ1-1; TRBD1 matches 8 bases. J was trimmed by 3 bases and V by 6 bases; bases with no gene match: 9. This CDR3 has 15 residues. CDR1 and CDR2 (germline): MNHNS, SASEGT. The CDR3 protein is CASSSLQGAYTEAFF. Here the CDR3 DNA reads TGTGCCAGCAGCTCACTTCAGGGGGCCTACACTGAAGCTTTCTTT.

This sequence joins TRBV11-2 and TRBJ2-2, with unresolved D. Germline-derived CDR1 and CDR2 are SGHAT and FQNNGV. CDR3 size: 14 residues. Deletions cut 0 bases from V and 1 base from J, with 3 bases between. CDR3 sequence reads: CASSLDRNTGELFF. The CDR3 DNA is TGTGCCAGCAGCTTAGATCGGAACACCGGGGAGCTGTTTTTT.

The J gene is TRBJ2-5, the V gene TRBV15; D remains unclear. The CDR3 totals 14 residues. Trimming took 0 bases from V and 3 from J, leaving 8 bases between them. The germline V gene encodes CDR1 LNHNV and CDR2 YYDKDF (reference sequence). The CDR3 nucleotides are TGTGCCACCAGCAGAGATTCCAGTGAAGAGACCCAGTACTTC. Its translation: CATSRDSSEETQYF.